The 9 T cell receptor beta chains reported below all come from one sample, sequenced in a study of T cell responses to AZD1222 COVID-19 vaccine. Method: immunoSEQ multiplex PCR; TCRdb's copy keeps in-frame clones and lacks some. The sample contains about 130,000 clones, 93% of which appear only once. Sequenced here: peripheral blood, sampled on day 0 of AZD1222 vaccination. The receptors originated from an adult in good health.

CDR3 residues: CASSTSGQGSWRGYTF. CDR3 nucleotides: TGTGCCAGCAGCACCTCTGGACAAGGCAGTTGGAGGGGCTACACCTTC. The J gene is TRBJ1-2, the V gene TRBV21-1. TRBV21-1 is noted as a pseudogene. The CDR3 covers 16 residues.

V usage is TRBV6-5 and J usage is TRBJ1-1; D not certain. Looked up from germline, CDR1 is MNHEY and CDR2 is SVGAGI. There are 13 residues in the CDR3. Trimming removed 6 bases from V and 1 base from J, with 9 bases in between. The CDR3 coding sequence is TGTGCCAGCAGCCTTGGGAGGAACACTGAAGCTTTCTTT. Its translation: CASSLGRNTEAFF.

This sequence joins TRBV18 and TRBJ2-3; possibly TRBD2 for D (5 bases). Looked up from germline, CDR1 is KGHSH and CDR2 is LQKENI. V was cut by 2 bases and J by 3 bases, with 12 bases left in between. The CDR3 runs 15 residues. DNA for the CDR3: TGTGCCAGCTCACCAGTTTTAACTAGTACAGATACGCAGTATTTT. Translation: CASSPVLTSTDTQYF.

Many counts were recorded for this clone. The chain employs TRBV7-9 and TRBJ1-2; no definite D call. Germline lookup yields CDR1 SEHNR and CDR2 FQNEAQ (reference sequence). V shed 1 base and J shed 4 bases, with 7 bases lying between them. CDR3 length: 13 amino acids. This CDR3 is CASSLVEPYGYTF. CDR3 in DNA: TGTGCCAGCAGCTTAGTAGAACCCTATGGCTACACCTTC.

CDR3 nucleotides: TGTGCCAGTAGTATGACTGTTGTCACTGAAGCTTTCTTT. Its translation: CASSMTVVTEAFF. The V gene is TRBV19, the J gene TRBJ1-1; no clear D gene. CDR3 size: 13 residues. Deletions cut 3 bases from V and 4 bases from J, with 9 bases between. The V gene's germline CDR1 is LNHDA and CDR2 SQIVND (reference sequence).

This rearrangement joins TRBV18 to TRBJ2-2, with D possibly TRBD1 on 5 matching bases. This CDR3 is 15 amino acids long. Between the trimmed V and J ends, which lost 6 bases and 1 base, there was a span of 12 bases. CDR1 KGHSH and CDR2 LQKENI come from the germline V gene. CDR3 sequence: CASSLRELNTGELFF. The CDR3 nucleotides are TGTGCCAGCTCCCTCAGGGAACTGAACACCGGGGAGCTGTTTTTT.

This clone was seen a single time. The genes are TRBV25-1 and TRBJ1-5; D is unresolved. The germline V gene encodes CDR1 MGHDK and CDR2 SYGVNS. The CDR3 spans 15 residues. Trimming pared 3 bases from V and 5 bases from J, leaving 14 bases between. The CDR3 DNA is TGTGCCAGCAGTGAGGCCAGGTTGGGAGATCAGCCCCAGCATTTT. Translation: CASSEARLGDQPQHF.

The chain has TRBV4-2 and TRBJ2-3; D tentatively reads TRBD1 or TRBD2 (5 bases each). Between the trimmed V and J ends, which lost 4 bases and 3 bases, there was a span of 17 bases. The germline V gene has CDR1 LGHNA and CDR2 YNFKEQ. The CDR3 runs 16 residues. The CDR3: CASSPRLSGATDTQYF. The CDR3 DNA reads as TGTGCCAGCAGCCCGCGTCTCTCCGGGGCAACAGATACGCAGTATTTT.

Written as DNA, the CDR3 is TGTGCCAGCAGTTATCTTTCAGGGTCCACAGATACGCAGTATTTT. Protein: CASSYLSGSTDTQYF. The chain employs TRBV6-5 and TRBJ2-3, with a tentative D call TRBD1 (5 bases). Germline V gives CDR1 MNHEY, CDR2 SVGAGI. The CDR3 sequence is 15 residues long. V was cut by 3 bases and J by 2 bases, with 12 bases left in between.